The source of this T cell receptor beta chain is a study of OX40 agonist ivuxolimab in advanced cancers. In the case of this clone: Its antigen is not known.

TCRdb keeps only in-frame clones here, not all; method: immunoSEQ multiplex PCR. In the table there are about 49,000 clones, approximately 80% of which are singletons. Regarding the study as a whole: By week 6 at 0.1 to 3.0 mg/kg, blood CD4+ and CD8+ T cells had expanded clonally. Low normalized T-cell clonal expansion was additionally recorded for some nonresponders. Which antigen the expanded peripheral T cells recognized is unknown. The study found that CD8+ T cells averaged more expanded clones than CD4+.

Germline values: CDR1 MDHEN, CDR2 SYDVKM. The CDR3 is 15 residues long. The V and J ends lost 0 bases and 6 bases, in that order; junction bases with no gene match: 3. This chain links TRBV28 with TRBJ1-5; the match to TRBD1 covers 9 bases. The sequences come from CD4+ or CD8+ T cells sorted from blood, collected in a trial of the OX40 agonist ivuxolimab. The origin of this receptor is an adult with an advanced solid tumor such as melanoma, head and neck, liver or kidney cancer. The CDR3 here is CASSLWGQGLQPQHF. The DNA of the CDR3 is TGTGCCAGCAGTTTATGGGGACAGGGTCTTCAGCCCCAGCATTTT.